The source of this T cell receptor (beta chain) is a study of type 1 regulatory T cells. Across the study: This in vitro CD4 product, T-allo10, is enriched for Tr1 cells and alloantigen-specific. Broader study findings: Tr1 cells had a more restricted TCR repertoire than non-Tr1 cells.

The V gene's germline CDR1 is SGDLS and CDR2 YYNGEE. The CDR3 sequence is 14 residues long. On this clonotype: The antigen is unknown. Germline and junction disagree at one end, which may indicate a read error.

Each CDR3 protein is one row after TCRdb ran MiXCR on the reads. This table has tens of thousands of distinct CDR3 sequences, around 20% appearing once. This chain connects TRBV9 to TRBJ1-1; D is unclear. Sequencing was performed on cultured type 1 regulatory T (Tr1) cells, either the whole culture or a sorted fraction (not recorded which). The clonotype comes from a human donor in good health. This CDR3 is CASSPQPTNTGAFF. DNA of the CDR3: TGTGCCAGCAGCCCACAACCTACGAACACTGGAGCTTTCTTT.